A selection of T cell receptor beta chains follows, all from one sample in a study of naive and memory T cell subsets. TCRdb re-derived calls from the UMI-ligation and nested PCR reads in MiXCR, one entry per CDR3 protein. Of tens of thousands of distinct CDR3 sequences in the sample, approximately 10% were seen once. Sequencing was done on a sample of naive CD4+ T cells from blood. These receptors originate from a human donor in good health. CDR3s include the opening cysteine and the closing phenylalanine or tryptophan. A D gene is named only where the DNA matches it firmly. Clone size is not always given. Where it is, it says once, few, many or a class for expanded clones.

many | TRBJ1-1 | TRBV28 | TRBD1 | CASSLGGQGYTEAFF | TGTGCCAGCAGTTTGGGCGGACAGGGGTACACTGAAGCTTTCTTT
. | TRBJ1-3 | TRBV29-1 | . | CSVVHSGNTIYF | TGCAGCGTTGTTCACTCTGGAAACACCATATATTTT
few | TRBJ2-3 | TRBV30 | TRBD1 | CAWARPDRDSDTQYF | TGTGCCTGGGCCCGACCTGACAGGGATTCAGATACGCAGTATTTT
many | TRBJ2-6 | TRBV6-5 | . | CASRYRAAGANVLTF | TGTGCCAGCAGGTACAGGGCTGCGGGGGCCAACGTCCTGACTTTC
many | TRBJ2-3 | TRBV4-3 | . | CASSQDVASTDTQYF | TGCGCCAGCAGCCAAGATGTAGCGAGCACAGATACGCAGTATTTT
. | TRBJ1-1 | TRBV12-3/TRBV12-4 | . | CASSPINTEAFF | TGTGCCAGCAGTCCGATCAACACTGAAGCTTTCTTT
. | TRBJ1-5 | TRBV5-1 | . | CASSIGTDQPQHF | TGCGCCAGCAGCATCGGGACGGATCAGCCCCAGCATTTT
few | TRBJ2-3 | TRBV20-1 | . | CSVTLVLRGADTQYF | TGCAGTGTCACGCTAGTCCTTAGGGGGGCAGATACGCAGTATTTT
many | TRBJ2-7 | TRBV29-1 | . | CSVVFSDRHYEQYF | TGCAGCGTTGTATTTTCGGACAGACACTACGAGCAGTACTTC
many | TRBJ2-7 | TRBV19 | TRBD2 | CASSISGNSYEQYF | TGTGCCAGTAGTATAAGCGGGAACTCCTACGAGCAGTACTTC
many | TRBJ2-3 | TRBV14 | TRBD2 | CASSQAGLAGRTQYF | TGTGCCAGCAGCCAAGCGGGACTAGCGGGGCGCACGCAGTATTTT
. | TRBJ2-3 | TRBV7-2 | . | CASSLGTGTSTDTQYF | TGTGCCAGCAGCTTGGGCACAGGGACTAGCACAGATACGCAGTATTTT
few | TRBJ2-7 | TRBV7-2 | TRBD2 | CASSLGPGTRGGYEQYF | TGTGCCAGCAGCTTAGGCCCGGGGACTAGGGGTGGCTACGAGCAGTACTTC
few | TRBJ2-3 | TRBV12-3/TRBV12-4 | . | CASSFRGAPDTQYF | TGTGCCAGCAGCTTCCGGGGAGCGCCAGATACGCAGTATTTT
many | TRBJ1-5 | TRBV20-1 | TRBD1 | CSAEQGSGNQPQHF | TGCAGTGCAGAACAGGGGAGCGGCAATCAGCCCCAGCATTTT
few | TRBJ1-1 | TRBV3-1 | . | CASSVQGRAFF | TGTGCCAGCAGCGTCCAGGGGAGGGCTTTCTTT
many | TRBJ2-3 | TRBV5-6 | TRBD2 | CASSLLAGGPDTQYF | TGTGCCAGCAGCTTACTAGCGGGGGGGCCGGATACGCAGTATTTT
. | TRBJ2-5 | TRBV14 | TRBD2 | CASSQDSGTSGRARETQYF | TGTGCCAGCAGCCAAGATTCCGGGACTAGCGGGAGGGCCAGAGAGACCCAGTACTTC
few | TRBJ2-1 | TRBV14 | . | CASSQATKLSEQFF | TGTGCCAGCAGCCAAGCGACGAAATTGTCTGAGCAGTTCTTC
few | TRBJ1-2 | TRBV6-6 | . | CASSPPPSRTTNYGYTF | TGTGCCAGCAGCCCCCCGCCAAGTAGGACAACTAACTATGGCTACACCTTC
once | TRBJ2-7 | TRBV27 | . | CASGGTGWYEQYF | TGTGCCAGCGGAGGAACAGGTTGGTACGAGCAGTACTTC
few | TRBJ2-4 | TRBV2 | TRBD1 | CASSGDLGTGVVF | TGTGCCAGCAGTGGGGATTTAGGGACAGGGGTTGTTTTC
few | TRBJ2-3 | TRBV29-1 | . | CSVAGSNTDTQYF | TGCAGCGTTGCAGGGAGTAACACAGATACGCAGTATTTT
many | TRBJ2-7 | TRBV4-3 | . | CASSRYPRDEQYF | TGCGCCAGCAGCCGGTACCCTAGAGACGAGCAGTACTTC
many | TRBJ2-3 | TRBV20-1 | . | CSATGLQSSTDTQYF | TGCAGTGCCACGGGACTTCAGTCTAGCACAGATACGCAGTATTTT
many | TRBJ2-1 | TRBV6-2/TRBV6-3 | TRBD1 | CASSPGQIYNEQFF | TGTGCCAGCAGCCCGGGACAGATATACAATGAGCAGTTCTTC
. | TRBJ1-5 | TRBV7-9 | . | CASSLGEHGANQPQHF | TGTGCCAGCAGCTTAGGGGAACACGGGGCCAATCAGCCCCAGCATTTT
few | TRBJ2-5 | TRBV11-3 | . | CASSLGRSGTQYF | TGTGCCAGCAGCTTAGGAAGGAGCGGGACCCAGTACTTC
. | TRBJ1-1 | TRBV20-1 | . | CSAYGLGPNTEAFF | TGCAGTGCTTACGGGCTGGGGCCGAACACTGAAGCTTTCTTT
. | TRBJ1-5 | TRBV12-3/TRBV12-4 | TRBD1 | CASSSYETGGRNQPQHF | TGTGCCAGCAGTTCCTACGAGACAGGGGGCCGCAATCAGCCCCAGCATTTT
. | TRBJ2-5 | TRBV29-1 | . | CTRKGDEGQETQYF | TGCACCCGCAAGGGTGATGAGGGACAAGAGACCCAGTACTTC
few | TRBJ2-5 | TRBV20-1 | TRBD1 | CSARRGQGQETQYF | TGCAGTGCTAGGAGGGGGCAGGGCCAAGAGACCCAGTACTTC
. | TRBJ2-3 | TRBV6-1 | . | CASSTRGQLTSTDTQYF | TGTGCCAGCAGTACGCGGGGACAGCTCACTAGCACAGATACGCAGTATTTT
few | TRBJ2-1 | TRBV12-3/TRBV12-4 | TRBD2 | CASSSPTSGEGYNEQFF | TGTGCCAGCAGTTCCCCGACTAGCGGGGAGGGCTACAATGAGCAGTTCTTC
few | TRBJ2-1 | TRBV7-8 | . | CASSPGLLGEQFF | TGTGCCAGCAGCCCAGGACTACTCGGTGAGCAGTTCTTC
. | TRBJ1-5 | TRBV5-6 | . | CASVKGGRTGNQPQHF | TGTGCCAGCGTCAAGGGAGGAAGGACGGGCAATCAGCCCCAGCATTTT
few | TRBJ2-7 | TRBV10-3 | . | CAISESPNLEQYF | TGTGCCATCAGTGAGTCGCCCAACCTGGAGCAGTACTTC
. | TRBJ2-1 | TRBV24-1 | . | CATSDTRTVNEQFF | TGTGCCACCAGTGATACGAGGACAGTCAATGAGCAGTTCTTC
many | TRBJ2-7 | TRBV30 | . | CAWSVFIGESSEQYF | TGTGCCTGGAGTGTCTTTATCGGGGAGTCAAGCGAGCAGTACTTC
many | TRBJ2-2 | TRBV3-1 | . | CASSHGAPGVTGELFF | TGTGCCAGCAGCCATGGGGCTCCAGGGGTAACCGGGGAGCTGTTTTTT
few | TRBJ2-7 | TRBV4-3 | . | CASSQETRSPYEQYF | TGCGCCAGCAGCCAGGAGACCAGATCTCCCTACGAGCAGTACTTC
many | TRBJ2-3 | TRBV9 | . | CASSVGSRGRDTQYF | TGTGCCAGCAGCGTAGGTAGCAGGGGTCGTGATACGCAGTATTTT
. | TRBJ2-5 | TRBV4-2 | . | CASSQGGLQETQYF | TGTGCCAGCAGCCAAGGAGGGCTACAAGAGACCCAGTACTTC
few | TRBJ1-3 | TRBV6-2/TRBV6-3 | . | CATKPGGRNTIYF | TGTGCCACCAAACCGGGAGGACGAAACACCATATATTTT
. | TRBJ1-3 | TRBV6-6 | . | CASTYGYTIYF | TGTGCCAGCACTTACGGGTACACCATATATTTT
few | TRBJ1-5 | TRBV28 | . | CASTSPGFGNQPQHF | TGTGCCAGCACCTCTCCGGGTTTTGGCAATCAGCCCCAGCATTTT
few | TRBJ1-5 | TRBV27 | . | CASSLGRGQPQHF | TGTGCCAGCAGTTTAGGACGTGGGCAGCCCCAGCATTTT
. | TRBJ2-3 | TRBV5-1 | . | CASSLVSGPSTDTQYF | TGCGCCAGCAGCTTGGTGAGTGGGCCTAGCACAGATACGCAGTATTTT
. | TRBJ2-1 | TRBV29-1 | . | CSVETLSASEGEQFF | TGCAGCGTTGAAACTCTCTCGGCTAGCGAAGGTGAGCAGTTCTTC